This T cell receptor (beta chain) was captured in a study of T cell responses to AZD1222 COVID-19 vaccine. This clone was recorded a few times. Its antigen remains unknown. The assay was immunoSEQ multiplex PCR, and TCRdb's table has in-frame clones only and misses some. The sample carries over 150,000 clones, roughly 92% recorded once. Notes on the study in general: Without day 14 samples, only post-peak T cell repertoires were studied. In the spike-specific TCR repertoire, nearly half reportedly target unmutated variant regions. Researchers report vaccine-associated CD4 TCRs spanning spike, with dominance at 160-218 and 743-854. Seropositive at baseline were only 5 to 7 AZD1222 recipients.

Germline-derived CDR1 and CDR2 are SNHLY and FYNNEI. V shed 7 bases and J shed 3 bases, with 4 bases lying between them. The CDR3 runs to 11 residues. Material: peripheral blood, obtained on day 0 of AZD1222 vaccination. The chain uses TRBV2 and TRBJ2-1; D unresolved. The sequence was obtained from an adult in good health. The CDR3 bases are TGTGCCAGCAAGGTCTACAATGAGCAGTTCTTC. Translated, it gives CASKVYNEQFF.